One and the same sample provided the 32 T cell receptor beta chains below, sequenced in a study of immune cell composition in non-small cell lung cancer. Clones were read by immunoSEQ multiplex PCR, and TCRdb kept only the in-frame ones, dropping some. The profile covers about 7,600 clones, with under 80% appearing a single time and less than 15% taken by the ten largest. Sequencing was carried out using lung tumor tissue. All receptors come from a human donor with non-small cell lung cancer.

This clone has only one observation. The genes are TRBV19 and TRBJ1-1; 7 nucleotides agree with TRBD1. Germline assignment: CDR1 LNHDA and CDR2 SQIVND (reference sequence). This CDR3 is 16 amino acids long. The V and J ends lost 4 bases and 0 bases, in that order; junction bases with no gene match: 8. The chain's CDR3 is CASSTSTGLMNTEAFF. CDR3 nucleotide sequence: TGTGCCAGTAGTACCTCGACAGGGCTTATGAACACTGAAGCTTTCTTT. Complete variable domain (other parts from reference TRBV19 and TRBJ1-1): DGGITQSPKYLFRKEGQNVTLSCEQNLNHDAMYWYRQDPGQGLRLIYYSQIVNDFQKGDIAEGYSVSREKKESFPLTVTSAQKNPTAFYLCASSTSTGLMNTEAFFGQGTRLTVV.

The chain is built from TRBV5-1 and TRBJ2-3; 7 bases are shared with TRBD1. The germline CDR1 and CDR2 sequences are SGHRS and YFSETQ. The CDR3 covers 13 residues. The trim removed 8 bases at V and 3 bases at J, leaving 6 bases unmatched. The CDR3 protein is CASHRGPTDTQYF. The CDR3 nucleotides are TGCGCCAGTCACAGGGGTCCAACAGATACGCAGTATTTT.

This rearrangement joins TRBV7-3 to TRBJ1-6; 9 bases are a match to TRBD1. The CDR3 runs 15 residues. V shed 9 bases and J 10 bases; nucleotides not matched to a gene: 13. CDR1 and CDR2 from the germline V gene are SGHTA and FQGTGA. CDR3 coding DNA: TGTGCCAGTAGCCCGGGACAGGGCTTAGGCTCACCCCTCCACTTT. Translating gives CASSPGQGLGSPLHF.

The rearrangement joins TRBV9 to TRBJ1-1; no clear D. This CDR3 has 14 amino acids. The V gene lost 0 bases and the J gene lost 3 bases, with 9 bases spanning the gap. Germline V gives CDR1 SGDLS, CDR2 YYNGEE. Here the CDR3 reads CASSVALVDTEAFF. CDR3 sequence (DNA): TGTGCCAGCAGCGTAGCGCTGGTGGACACTGAAGCTTTCTTT.

This chain links TRBV9 with TRBJ2-1; D might be TRBD1 or TRBD2, each matching 5 bases. The CDR3 sequence is 16 residues long. V lost 4 bases to trimming and J lost 3 bases, with 17 bases between them. CDR1 and CDR2 (germline): SGDLS, YYNGEE. The CDR3 spells CASSPYGTSGYNEQFF. CDR3 in DNA: TGTGCCAGCAGCCCGTACGGGACGTCTGGCTACAATGAGCAGTTCTTC.

This clone has just a few counts. This chain joins TRBV11-2 and TRBJ1-2, with 8 nucleotides matching TRBD1. The V gene end was trimmed by 6 bases and the J gene end by 3 bases; junction bases not matched to a gene: 3. Germline CDR1 reads SGHAT; CDR2 reads FQNNGV. The CDR3 is 13 residues long. CDR3 nucleotides: TGTGCCAGCAGTCAGGGACAGGACTATGGCTACACCTTC. Translated: CASSQGQDYGYTF.

The CDR3 is CASSAGGGGQNIQYF. The CDR3 coding sequence is TGTGCCAGCAGTGCAGGGGGCGGAGGTCAAAACATTCAGTACTTC. The rearrangement links TRBV6-1 to TRBJ2-4; 8 bases are shared with TRBD1. V was pared by 4 bases and J by 5 bases, with 7 bases of the junction left unmatched. Germline CDR1 reads MNHNS; CDR2 reads SASEGT. This CDR3 contains 15 residues.

The chain combines TRBV4-3 with TRBJ2-7, with no clear D. Germline CDR1 reads LGHNA; CDR2 reads YSLEER. The ends were cut back, 1 base at V and 6 bases at J, with 7 bases in the middle. This CDR3 spans 12 amino acids. The CDR3: CASSQAPGEQYF. Written as DNA, the CDR3 is TGCGCCAGCAGCCAAGCCCCTGGCGAGCAGTACTTC.

This clone turned up a few times. J is TRBJ2-7 and V is TRBV19; unclear D gene. Germline-derived CDR1 and CDR2 are LNHDA and SQIVND (reference sequence). The CDR3 sequence is 13 residues long. Trimming stripped 5 bases from V and 5 bases from J, with 13 bases between. CDR3 bases: TGTGCCAGTAGTTCCGGCACTCACGACGAGCAGTACTTC. This translates into CASSSGTHDEQYF.

The J gene is TRBJ1-2, the V gene TRBV7-3, with D uncertain. Germline values: CDR1 SGHTA, CDR2 FQGTGA. The V end was cut by 0 bases, the J end by 3 bases, with 5 bases between. The CDR3 covers 13 residues. CDR3 in DNA: TGTGCCAGCAGCTTAACGAGCGACTATGGCTACACCTTC. This translates into CASSLTSDYGYTF.

This chain links TRBV27 with TRBJ1-6; D not resolved. The CDR3 runs 13 residues. V was shortened by 3 bases and J by 7 bases, with 7 bases between the two germline ends. Germline CDR1 and CDR2: MNHEY and SMNVEV (reference sequence). The CDR3 here is CASSFIRNSPLHF. CDR3 coding DNA: TGTGCCAGCAGTTTTATCCGCAATTCACCCCTCCACTTT.

The J gene is TRBJ2-7, the V gene TRBV21-1; no DNA check was done on the table's D call, TRBD1. TRBV21-1 is given as a pseudogene. This CDR3 is 13 amino acids long. The CDR3 loop reads CASSGDRENEQYF. CDR3 in DNA: TGTGCCAGCTCTGGGGACAGGGAAAACGAGCAGTACTTC.

The V and J genes are TRBV9 and TRBJ2-2; a weak D match, TRBD1 (5 bases). V dropped 4 bases and J dropped 7 bases, with 17 bases sitting between them. The length of the CDR3 is 15 residues. Germline V CDR1 and CDR2: SGDLS, YYNGEE. The CDR3 DNA sequence: TGTGCCAGCAGCACCCAGGGTACCGTGGGCGGGGAGCTGTTTTTT. Amino acids: CASSTQGTVGGELFF.

The CDR3 spells CASSESGGEGYGYTF. DNA of the CDR3: TGTGCCAGCAGTGAGTCTGGGGGAGAGGGCTATGGCTACACCTTC. V and J are TRBV6-4 and TRBJ1-2, with D tentatively TRBD1 (5 bases). The germline CDR1 and CDR2 sequences are MRHNA and SNTAGT. V lost 3 bases to trimming and J lost 4 bases, with 15 bases between them. The CDR3 is 15 amino acids.

This clone turned up a few times. The CDR3 DNA follows: TGTGCCAGCAGTTACTCGACGCAGGCCTACGAGCAGTACTTC. Protein product: CASSYSTQAYEQYF. The chain joins TRBV6-5 to TRBJ2-7, with D unclear. V lost 0 bases and J 2 bases, leaving 8 bases between the germline ends. The CDR3 spans 14 residues. CDR1 is MNHEY, CDR2 SVGAGI, per germline.

This clone was detected once. The chain links TRBV4-2 to TRBJ1-4; no firm D call. The germline V gene has CDR1 LGHNA and CDR2 YNFKEQ. V was shortened by 4 bases and J by 4 bases, with 16 bases between the two germline ends. CDR3 size: 16 residues. The CDR3 protein is CASSPPEKGNNEKLFF. The CDR3 DNA sequence: TGTGCCAGCAGCCCACCCGAAAAAGGAAATAATGAAAAACTGTTTTTT.

The chain combines TRBV9 with TRBJ2-7; no firm D call. The CDR3 runs to 14 residues. V was clipped by 0 bases and J by 1 base, with 8 bases between them. CDR1 is SGDLS and CDR2 is YYNGEE in the germline V gene. The CDR3 sequence: CASSVAPRSYEQYF. In nucleotides, the CDR3 is TGTGCCAGCAGCGTAGCCCCCAGGTCCTACGAGCAGTACTTC.

The gene calls are TRBV4-2 and TRBJ2-7; D is uncertain. CDR3 length: 13 amino acids. V lost 5 bases and J 3 bases, leaving 11 bases between the germline ends. CDR1 is LGHNA and CDR2 is YNFKEQ in the germline V gene. The chain's CDR3 is CASSTRANYEQYF. Here the CDR3 DNA reads TGTGCCAGCAGCACACGAGCAAACTACGAGCAGTACTTC.

A remark on this clone: Sequence at one end of the junction differs from germline and may be a read error. This sequence joins TRBV5-4 and TRBJ1-1; D uncertain. This CDR3 has 12 residues. Germline assignment: CDR1 SGHNT and CDR2 YYREEE (reference sequence). The CDR3 sequence: CASSQEPGRAFF. The CDR3 DNA reads as TGCGCCAGCAGCCAGGAACCGGGAAGGGCTTTCTTT.

This sequence joins TRBV6-1 and TRBJ1-1, with 7 bases aligning to TRBD1. The V gene's germline CDR1 is MNHNS and CDR2 SASEGT. The length of the CDR3 is 15 residues. Trimming took 3 bases from V and 10 from J; bases not matched to a gene: 14. This chain's CDR3 is CASSDLPTGIKRAFF. The CDR3 DNA sequence: TGTGCCAGCAGTGACCTACCGACAGGGATTAAGCGAGCTTTCTTT.

The gene calls are TRBV5-1 and TRBJ1-4, with unresolved D. The CDR3 is 12 residues long. Germline-derived CDR1 and CDR2 are SGHRS and YFSETQ. V dropped 2 bases and J dropped 6 bases, with 5 bases sitting between them. As DNA, the CDR3 is TGCGCCAGCAGCTTCGAAGATGAAAAACTGTTTTTT. Amino acids: CASSFEDEKLFF.

The genes are TRBV2 and TRBJ2-2; D gene unclear. V gave up 7 bases and J gave up 1 base, with 10 bases separating them. Germline V gives CDR1 SNHLY, CDR2 FYNNEI. The CDR3 is 14 amino acids. The CDR3 DNA reads TGTGCCAGCACCCCCAGACAGAACACCGGGGAGCTGTTTTTT. Translation: CASTPRQNTGELFF. The whole variable domain, remainder taken from reference TRBV2 and TRBJ2-2, is EPEVTQTPSHQVTQMGQEVILRCVPISNHLYFYWYRQILGQKVEFLVSFYNNEISEKSEIFDDQFSVERPDGSNFTLKIRSTKLEDSAMYFCASTPRQNTGELFFGEGSRLTVL.

CDR3 in DNA: TGTGCCAGCAGTGAGGGCGTGAACACTGAAGCTTTCTTT. Translated, it gives CASSEGVNTEAFF. This rearrangement joins TRBV6-4 to TRBJ1-1; no firm D call. CDR3 length: 13 amino acids. Germline V CDR1 and CDR2: MRHNA, SNTAGT. V lost 3 bases and J lost 0, with 5 bases in between.

As DNA, the CDR3 is TGTGCCAGCAGTTTATCTGGGAAAATGAACACTGAAGCTTTCTTT. This sequence encodes CASSLSGKMNTEAFF. V gene TRBV28 combines with J gene TRBJ1-1; D ambiguous. Trimming pared 1 base from V and 0 bases from J, leaving 9 bases between. CDR3 size: 15 residues. CDR1 and CDR2 from the germline V gene are MDHEN and SYDVKM.

The table lists this clone with a few counts. The chain carries TRBV19 and TRBJ2-7; a possible D gene is TRBD2 (5 bases). V was pared by 4 bases and J by 5 bases, with 18 bases between. The CDR3 contains 15 residues. Germline V CDR1 and CDR2: LNHDA, SQIVND (reference sequence). The DNA of the CDR3 is TGTGCCAGTAGTAGAGTAGCGAGCCCCGGGGACGAGCAGTACTTC. Translation: CASSRVASPGDEQYF.

The chain recombines TRBV5-4 with TRBJ1-1; no definite D call. Germline CDR1 SGHNT, CDR2 YYREEE (reference sequence). The CDR3 totals 12 residues. V lost 2 bases and J 5 bases, leaving 7 bases between the germline ends. The CDR3 loop is CASSFGGTEAFF. The DNA of the CDR3 is TGTGCCAGCAGCTTTGGAGGGACTGAAGCTTTCTTT.

The CDR3 DNA sequence: TGTGCCAGCTCGACCGGCCTCGGCGGGGGAGACAATGAGCAGTTCTTC. Translating gives CASSTGLGGGDNEQFF. V gene TRBV4-2 combines with J gene TRBJ2-1, with TRBD2 identical over 7 bases. The CDR3 covers 16 residues. Germline V gives CDR1 LGHNA, CDR2 YNFKEQ. V dropped 8 bases and J dropped 5; count of bases not matched to a gene: 15.

The sample holds one count of this clone. The genes are TRBV11-2 and TRBJ2-3, with 9 bases matching TRBD2. V was pared by 5 bases and J by 0 bases, with 9 bases of the junction left unmatched. Germline-derived CDR1 and CDR2 are SGHAT and FQNNGV. The CDR3 loop spans 17 amino acids. CDR3 protein: CASSPGGGGGSTDTQYF. In DNA form, the CDR3 reads TGTGCCAGCAGCCCGGGGGGCGGGGGGGGCAGCACAGATACGCAGTATTTT.

The chain couples TRBV11-2 to TRBJ2-5; a weak D match, TRBD1 (5 bases). The CDR3 has 14 residues. CDR1 and CDR2 (germline): SGHAT, FQNNGV. The V and J ends lost 1 base and 3 bases respectively, with 9 bases between them. The CDR3 spells CASSLGQYEETQYF. As DNA, the CDR3 is TGTGCCAGCAGCTTAGGACAGTACGAAGAGACCCAGTACTTC.

The chain has TRBV5-1 and TRBJ2-3, with D hard to call. Germline loops: CDR1 SGHRS, CDR2 YFSETQ. The CDR3 totals 16 residues. V was cut by 3 bases and J by 2 bases, with 16 bases left in between. CDR3 sequence reads: CASSWQAPKPTDTQYF. CDR3 coding DNA: TGCGCCAGCAGCTGGCAGGCGCCGAAACCCACAGATACGCAGTATTTT.

This clone was recorded once. The genes are TRBV30 and TRBJ1-1; no reliable D call. The CDR3 length is 11 residues. V dropped 0 bases and J dropped 8 bases, with 7 bases sitting between them. Germline assignment: CDR1 GTSNPN and CDR2 SVGIG (reference sequence). The CDR3 region is CAWSVLAEAFF. CDR3 DNA sequence: TGTGCCTGGAGTGTTCTGGCAGAAGCTTTCTTT. Full variable domain (remainder filled in from reference TRBV30 and TRBJ1-1): SQTIHQWPATLVQPVGSPLSLECTVEGTSNPNLYWYRQAAGRGLQLLFYSVGIGQISSEVPQNLSASRPQDRQFILSSKKLLLSDSGFYLCAWSVLAEAFFGQGTRLTVV.

The chain links TRBV18 to TRBJ2-1; D is possibly TRBD2 (6 bases). Between the trimmed V and J ends, which lost 3 bases and 0 bases, there was a span of 12 bases. CDR1 and CDR2 from the germline V gene are KGHSH and LQKENI. This CDR3 is built from 16 residues. The CDR3 region has the DNA TGTGCCAGCTCACCGACGGGGGAGAACTCCTACAATGAGCAGTTCTTC. This encodes CASSPTGENSYNEQFF.